The next 8 T cell receptor beta chains were all read from a single sample in a study of T cells after yellow fever vaccination. TCRdb itself ran the 5' RACE reads through MiXCR, one entry per CDR3 protein. The data hold 300,000 to 450,000 distinct CDR3 sequences, with about 6.2% observed a single time. The sequencing used PBMCs, collected 5 days after the yellow fever booster vaccination. All receptors derive from a man between 25 and 39 years old who received the YFV17D yellow fever vaccine.

At least ten counts were recorded for this clonotype. The rearrangement joins TRBV15 to TRBJ2-7; D is possibly TRBD1 (6 bases). CDR3 length equals 16 residues. Germline loops: CDR1 LNHNV, CDR2 YYDKDF (reference sequence). V dropped 0 bases and J dropped 4 bases, with 16 bases sitting between them. CDR3 sequence reads: CATSRDKSGTIYEQYF. DNA of the CDR3: TGTGCCACCAGCAGAGACAAGTCCGGGACAATTTACGAGCAGTACTTC.

The chain's CDR3 is CASSPQGWNSNQPQHF. CDR3 DNA sequence: TGTGCCAGCAGTCCGCAGGGATGGAATAGCAATCAGCCCCAGCATTTT. The chain is built from TRBV6-2 or TRBV6-3 and TRBJ1-5; perhaps TRBD1 as D (5 bases). Germline V gene lookup returns CDR1 MNHEY and CDR2 SVGEGT. This CDR3 comprises 16 residues. The V end was cut by 5 bases, the J end by 0 bases, with 14 bases between.

This clonotype occurred a few times. For the CDR3, the DNA is TGTGCCAGCAGCTTATTTTGGAAACGCACAGATACGCAGTATTTT. It encodes CASSLFWKRTDTQYF. The chain joins TRBV7-2 to TRBJ2-3; no clear D. The CDR3 is 15 amino acids. V lost 2 bases and J lost 1, with 10 bases in between. Germline V gene data show CDR1 as SGHTA and CDR2 as FQGNSA. The complete variable domain, with remaining parts taken from reference TRBV7-2 and TRBJ2-3, reads GAGVSQSPSNKVTEKGKDVELRCDPISGHTALYWYRQSLGQGLEFLIYFQGNSAPDKSGLPSDRFSAERTGGSVSTLTIQRTQQEDSAVYLCASSLFWKRTDTQYFGPGTRLTVL.

The chain combines TRBV7-8 with TRBJ2-7; TRBD1 aligns across 8 bases. CDR1 is SGHVS, CDR2 FQNEAQ, per germline. The CDR3 contains 15 residues. J gave up 10 bases and V 4 bases, and 15 bases lay outside the gene matches. Here the CDR3 reads CASSSPPDRERDQYF. In nucleotides, the CDR3 is TGTGCCAGCAGCTCCCCGCCGGACAGGGAAAGGGATCAGTACTTC.

This clonotype was counted only a few times. The genes are TRBV6-5 and TRBJ2-3; D is unclear. Germline values: CDR1 MNHEY, CDR2 SVGAGI. The germline V and J ends were trimmed by 2 bases and 2 bases, with 8 bases remaining between them. The CDR3 is 14 residues long. The CDR3 DNA is TGTGCCAGCAGTTACGTTGGAGTCACAGATACGCAGTATTTT. Amino acids: CASSYVGVTDTQYF.

This clonotype was seen a handful of times. This chain uses TRBV29-1 with TRBJ2-3, with 11 bases fitting TRBD2. In germline, CDR1 is SQVTM, CDR2 ANQGSEA. CDR3 length: 18 residues. J gave up 6 bases and V 6 bases, and 20 bases lay outside the gene matches. The CDR3 reads CSVPRGGASGRSGDTQYF. The CDR3 DNA sequence: TGCAGCGTGCCCCGGGGGGGGGCTAGCGGGAGGTCGGGGGATACGCAGTATTTT.

The sample holds many counts of this clonotype. The chain is built from TRBV6-2 or TRBV6-3 and TRBJ2-1; the match to TRBD2 covers 12 bases. J was trimmed by 6 bases and V by 6 bases; bases with no gene match: 6. Germline CDR1 and CDR2: MNHEY and SVGEGT. The CDR3 has 15 residues. This CDR3 reads CASSKLAGGFNEQFF. The CDR3 nucleotides read TGTGCCAGCAGCAAACTAGCGGGAGGTTTCAATGAGCAGTTCTTC.

The rearrangement joins TRBV13 to TRBJ2-7; the D gene could be TRBD1 or TRBD2 (6 bases each). The CDR3 is 14 residues long. Germline loops: CDR1 PRHDT, CDR2 FYEKMQ (reference sequence). Trimming took off 2 bases at V and 4 bases at J, with 12 bases between the two ends. The CDR3 spells CASSLTGARYEQYF. The CDR3 coding sequence is TGTGCCAGCAGCTTAACGGGGGCGAGATACGAGCAGTACTTC.